This T cell receptor beta chain was identified in a study of T cell changes during pregnancy in multiple sclerosis. Trimming shortened V by 3 bases and J by 4 bases, and 10 bases separated the two germline ends. Germline V gives CDR1 MDHEN, CDR2 SYDVKM. The CDR3 is 13 residues long. TCRdb keeps only in-frame clones here, not all; method: immunoSEQ multiplex PCR. The sample holds around 32,000 clones, about 89% seen once. Specimen: CD8+ T cells from peripheral blood mononuclear cells, collected in the third trimester of pregnancy. The sequence was collected from a female donor with multiple sclerosis, enrolled in a pregnancy study. The genes are TRBV28 and TRBJ2-7; D gene ambiguous. The CDR3 DNA sequence: TGTGCCAGCAGTTTCTACCCCCGATACGAGCAGTACTTC. Translated, it gives CASSFYPRYEQYF.